The sequence of this T cell receptor (beta chain) was determined in a study of shared clonotypes between healthy human individuals. Findings of the study overall: Researchers found naive subsets generally carried larger estimated richness than memory subsets. The study drew on few donors, limiting represented genetic and exposure-history diversity.

The naive CD8 subset, CD45RO-negative cells positively selected for CCR7, excluded terminally differentiated effector memory CD45RA+ cells. Recent vaccinations or acute infections were absent in the healthy HIV-negative adult donors. This CDR3 comprises 14 residues. Trimming cost V 4 bases and J 5 bases, with 16 bases left between them. Germline-derived CDR1 and CDR2 are SGHDT and YYEEEE. On this clone itself: Antigen unknown.

Several immunoSEQ 96-well plates shared each subset's DNA, each plate a replicate. Only in-frame clones appear in the TCRdb table, and some are missing; sequencing was by immunoSEQ multiplex PCR. The sample holds nearly 600,000 clones, over 95% seen once. The chain combines TRBV5-6 with TRBJ2-7, with a possible D match to TRBD2 (6 bases). The sample taken for sequencing was naive CD8+ T cells sorted from blood. The source is a woman in her 30s in good health. CDR3 nucleotide sequence: TGTGCCAGCAGCCTGGAGGGGAGTGGCCACGAGCAGTACTTC. Its translation: CASSLEGSGHEQYF. Variable domain in full (rest from reference TRBV5-6 and TRBJ2-7): DAGVTQSPTHLIKTRGQQVTLRCSPKSGHDTVSWYQQALGQGPQFIFQYYEEEERQRGNFPDRFSGHQFPNYSSELNVNALLLGDSALYLCASSLEGSGHEQYFGPGTRLTVT.